These T cell receptor beta chains were read from a single sample in a study of beta chain features in type 1 diabetes. Sequenced by immunoSEQ multiplex PCR; TCRdb stores in-frame clones only, minus some. The sample includes under 150,000 clones, 15% to 20% of them seen just once. The sequencing input was central memory CD4+ T cells from blood. These receptors originate from a man younger than 30 with type 1 diabetes. Each CDR3 is given with its conserved first and last residue. The order of the fields is D gene, clone size, V gene, J gene, CDR3 protein, CDR3 DNA. The D gene is left open where the match is weak. The size field is filled for only some rows; it gives once, few, many or a size class.

>NA|few|TRBV19|TRBJ1-1
CASKAITEAFF
TGTGCCAGTAAGGCGATCACTGAAGCTTTCTTT
>TRBD2|few|TRBV7-2|TRBJ2-5
CASSLGLAGETQYF
TGTGCCAGCAGCTTAGGACTAGCGGGGGAGACCCAGTACTTC
>TRBD2|NA|TRBV14|TRBJ2-3
CASSPNSPSSGRVDTQYF
TGTGCCAGCAGCCCCAACTCCCCGTCTAGCGGGAGAGTGGATACGCAGTATTTT
>NA|few|TRBV7-6|TRBJ2-7
CASSLAGANEQYF
TGTGCCAGCAGCTTAGCCGGGGCGAACGAGCAGTACTTC
>TRBD1|NA|TRBV6-5|TRBJ1-1
CAISESGGSTEAFF
TGTGCCATCAGTGAGTCAGGGGGGAGCACTGAAGCTTTCTTT
>NA|few|TRBV29-1|TRBJ1-4
CSVPDRINEKLFF
TGCAGCGTACCTGATCGGATTAATGAAAAACTGTTTTTT
>NA|once|TRBV7-9|TRBJ1-1
CASSSQGGNTEAFF
TGTGCCAGCAGCTCACAGGGTGGGAACACTGAAGCTTTCTTT
>NA|few|TRBV7-2|TRBJ2-1
CASSLDRGGYNEQFF
TGTGCCAGCAGCTTAGATAGGGGCGGATACAATGAGCAGTTCTTC
>NA|few|TRBV21-1|TRBJ2-2
CASSKTPNRGSGELFF
TGTGCCAGCAGCAAAACCCCTAACAGGGGCTCCGGGGAGCTGTTTTTT
>TRBD1|NA|TRBV28|TRBJ2-6
CASSPQGALWANVLTF
TGTGCCAGCAGTCCGCAGGGGGCTCTCTGGGCCAACGTCCTGACTTTC
>TRBD2|NA|TRBV30|TRBJ2-5
CAWSGLAGETQYF
TGTGCCTGGAGTGGACTAGCGGGAGAGACCCAGTACTTC
>NA|few|TRBV6-6|TRBJ2-3
CASSATADTQYF
TGTGCCAGCAGTGCGACAGCTGATACGCAGTATTTT
>NA|NA|TRBV5-1|TRBJ2-7
CASSSNQGYEQYF
TGCGCCAGCAGCTCGAACCAGGGGTACGAGCAGTACTTC
>TRBD1|NA|TRBV6-1|TRBJ1-5
CASRSGQLNQPQHF
TGTGCCAGCAGGTCGGGACAGCTCAATCAGCCCCAGCATTTT
>TRBD1|many|TRBV9|TRBJ2-2
CASSAGQGNLAGIGELFF
TGTGCCAGCAGCGCCGGACAGGGCAACTTGGCTGGTATCGGGGAGCTGTTTTTT